This TCR beta chain comes out of a study of B cell selection in AIRE deficiency. The sorted conventional CD4 T cells were gated as CD4+CD127+. Germline V gene data show CDR1 as SGDLS and CDR2 as YYNGEE. There are 14 residues in the CDR3. V lost 3 bases and J 1 base, leaving 10 bases between the germline ends. Study conclusions and caveats: Of some 3,700 shared Treg TCRbeta sequences, 25% to 40% were healthy-donor-only and approximately 9.7% patient-only. In TCRBV usage, CDR3 length and diversity, patient Tconv and Treg cells matched healthy donors.

Method: immunoSEQ multiplex PCR; TCRdb's copy keeps in-frame clones and lacks some. In the table there are more than 25,000 clones, just under 97% of which are singletons. Turning to this clone: Its antigen is not identified.

The J gene is TRBJ1-1, the V gene TRBV9, with a possible D match to TRBD1 (5 bases). This TCR was recovered from a human donor in good health. The sample was CD4+CD127+ conventional T cells sorted from PBMCs. The CDR3 reads CASSAGTANTEAFF. The CDR3 DNA reads TGTGCCAGCAGCGCCGGGACGGCGAACACTGAAGCTTTCTTT.